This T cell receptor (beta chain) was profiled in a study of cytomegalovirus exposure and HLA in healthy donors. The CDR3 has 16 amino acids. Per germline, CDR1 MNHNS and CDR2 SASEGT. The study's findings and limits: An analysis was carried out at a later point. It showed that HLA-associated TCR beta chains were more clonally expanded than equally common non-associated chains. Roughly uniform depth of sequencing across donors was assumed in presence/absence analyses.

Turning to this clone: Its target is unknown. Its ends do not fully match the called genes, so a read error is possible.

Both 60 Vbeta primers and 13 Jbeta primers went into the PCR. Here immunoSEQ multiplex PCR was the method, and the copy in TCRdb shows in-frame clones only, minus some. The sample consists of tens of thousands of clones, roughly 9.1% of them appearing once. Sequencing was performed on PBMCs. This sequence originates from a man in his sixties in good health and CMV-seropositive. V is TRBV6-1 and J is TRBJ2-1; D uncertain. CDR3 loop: CASREGPWSSYNEQFF. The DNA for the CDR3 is TGTGCCAGCAGGGAAGGGCCCTGGAGCTCCTACAATGAGCAGTTCTTC.